A single sample gave rise to the 15 T cell receptor beta chains below, sequenced in a study of T-cell memory formation after mild COVID-19. TCRdb redid the calling of the 5' RACE reads with MiXCR, one entry per CDR3 protein. The sample includes tens of thousands of distinct CDR3 sequences, less than 8% of them seen just once. Input material: PBMCs or a T cell subset sorted from them (not recorded which). The receptors were sampled from an adult woman who had mild COVID-19 (a few samples of this study predate the infection). Cell type and time point are not known.

This clonotype came up many times. This chain links TRBV20-1 with TRBJ2-7; D is ambiguous. Germline-derived CDR1 and CDR2 are DFQATT and SNEGSKA (reference sequence). This CDR3 has 15 amino acids. V lost 4 bases and J lost 5, with 21 bases in between. CDR3 sequence (DNA): TGCAGTGCTACTAGGGCCAGTAGAGACTTCCACGAGCAGTACTTC. Its protein is CSATRASRDFHEQYF.

This clonotype has at least ten counts. This chain uses TRBV20-1 with TRBJ2-2, with TRBD2 matching over 7 bases. The V gene end was trimmed by 3 bases and the J gene end by 3 bases; junction bases not matched to a gene: 7. This CDR3 contains 15 residues. Germline values: CDR1 DFQATT, CDR2 SNEGSKA (reference sequence). The CDR3 bases are TGCAGTGCTAGTGCGGGAGCCCCTGACACCGGGGAGCTGTTTTTT. Residues: CSASAGAPDTGELFF.

There are many counts of this clonotype. CDR3 sequence (DNA): TGTGCCAGCAGTGACTCTGGAGGGAGCAACATTCAGTACTTC. It yields the protein CASSDSGGSNIQYF. The rearrangement joins TRBV6-4 to TRBJ2-4; D is perhaps TRBD2 (6 bases). CDR3 size: 14 residues. CDR1 is MRHNA, CDR2 SNTAGT, per germline. Trimming pared 0 bases from V and 7 bases from J, leaving 10 bases between.

This clonotype was seen repeatedly, ten times or more. The chain links TRBV15 to TRBJ1-3; unclear D gene. The V gene lost 0 bases and the J gene lost 0 bases, with 12 bases spanning the gap. Germline CDR1 LNHNV, CDR2 YYDKDF (reference sequence). CDR3 length equals 17 residues. CDR3 DNA sequence: TGTGCCACCAGCAGAGATAAGACACCCTTCTCTGGAAACACCATATATTTT. The encoded protein is CATSRDKTPFSGNTIYF.

This clonotype was found once. The chain joins TRBV2 to TRBJ1-5; no firm D call. V was shortened by 7 bases and J by 4 bases, with 20 bases between the two germline ends. CDR3 size: 16 residues. CDR1 SNHLY and CDR2 FYNNEI come from the germline V gene. The CDR3 loop reads CASMGEGRAGNQPQHF. Written as DNA, the CDR3 is TGTGCCAGCATGGGCGAGGGCCGTGCCGGTAATCAGCCCCAGCATTTT.

The gene calls are TRBV5-1 and TRBJ2-4; possible D gene TRBD2, 6 bases. The length of the CDR3 is 15 residues. The germline V gene has CDR1 SGHRS and CDR2 YFSETQ. The germline V and J ends were trimmed by 6 bases and 1 base, with 14 bases remaining between them. The CDR3 DNA is TGCGCCAGCACCGACCCGGCGGGGGCCAAAAACATTCAGTACTTC. It yields the protein CASTDPAGAKNIQYF.

In its sample, this clonotype was seen once. The chain joins TRBV12-3 or TRBV12-4 to TRBJ1-1; a possible D gene is TRBD1 (6 bases). Trimming cost V 6 bases and J 3 bases, with 17 bases left between them. There are 15 residues in the CDR3. The CDR3 is CASRPRAGADTEAFF. CDR3 DNA sequence: TGTGCCAGCAGGCCGCGGGCGGGGGCTGACACTGAAGCTTTCTTT.

This clonotype was found a few times. CDR3 sequence (DNA): TGTGCCAGCAGCTTACCCCGAATGAGGGGGTCCTACAATGAGCAGTTCTTC. Translation gives CASSLPRMRGSYNEQFF. This chain joins TRBV7-8 and TRBJ2-1; D might be TRBD1 (6 bases). Germline loops: CDR1 SGHVS, CDR2 FQNEAQ. Trimming took off 2 bases at V and 1 base at J, with 15 bases between the two ends. The CDR3 sequence is 17 residues long.

The table lists this clonotype with many counts. The V and J genes are TRBV27 and TRBJ2-1; TRBD1 agrees at 8 bases. Per germline, CDR1 MNHEY and CDR2 SMNVEV (reference sequence). The CDR3 totals 14 residues. After removal of 3 bases from V and 2 bases from J, the junction contained 0 bases not matched to a gene. This CDR3 reads CASSFRGPYNEQFF. The CDR3 nucleotides read TGTGCCAGCAGTTTCAGGGGGCCCTACAATGAGCAGTTCTTC.

The sample holds many counts of this clonotype. The J gene is TRBJ2-1, the V gene TRBV20-1, with 10 bases that match TRBD2. This CDR3 comprises 14 residues. CDR1 DFQATT and CDR2 SNEGSKA come from the germline V gene (reference sequence). V was pared by 5 bases and J by 3 bases, with 4 bases of the junction left unmatched. The chain's CDR3 is CSASAGGIYNEQFF. CDR3 DNA: TGCAGTGCTTCAGCGGGAGGGATCTACAATGAGCAGTTCTTC.

This clonotype was seen many times. The rearrangement links TRBV6-2 or TRBV6-3 to TRBJ1-1; D gene ambiguous. Germline CDR1 MNHEY, CDR2 SVGEGT. V gave up 3 bases and J gave up 2 bases, with 7 bases separating them. This CDR3 region has 13 residues. The CDR3 spells CASSYEGNTEAFF. The DNA for the CDR3 is TGTGCCAGCAGTTATGAGGGTAACACTGAAGCTTTCTTT.

This clonotype came up many times. The J gene is TRBJ2-3, the V gene TRBV6-4; TRBD1 agrees at 7 bases. The CDR3 extends over 13 amino acids. The V gene end was trimmed by 4 bases and the J gene end by 7 bases; junction bases not matched to a gene: 5. Germline V gene sequence: CDR1 MRHNA, CDR2 SNTAGT. The CDR3 is CASSGDSLNTQYF. CDR3 nucleotide sequence: TGTGCCAGCAGTGGGGACAGCCTTAATACGCAGTATTTT.

Ten or more counts support this clonotype. This rearrangement joins TRBV5-1 to TRBJ2-2; D perhaps matches TRBD2 (5 bases). In germline, CDR1 is SGHRS, CDR2 YFSETQ. Trimming took off 2 bases at V and 4 bases at J, with 24 bases between the two ends. CDR3 size: 19 residues. The CDR3 loop is CASSLEGVGATSGTGELFF. The DNA of the CDR3 is TGCGCCAGCAGCTTAGAGGGAGTAGGAGCGACCTCGGGCACCGGGGAGCTGTTTTTT. The variable domain in full, with the rest retrieved from reference TRBV5-1 and TRBJ2-2, is KAGVTQTPRYLIKTRGQQVTLSCSPISGHRSVSWYQQTPGQGLQFLFEYFSETQRNKGNFPGRFSGRQFSNSRSEMNVSTLELGDSALYLCASSLEGVGATSGTGELFFGEGSRLTVL.

In its sample, this clonotype was seen many times. This chain uses TRBV7-2 with TRBJ2-7; possibly TRBD2 for D (5 bases). Trimming took off 2 bases at V and 3 bases at J, with 8 bases between the two ends. Germline CDR1 reads SGHTA; CDR2 reads FQGNSA. The CDR3 extends over 13 amino acids. CDR3 region: CASSLNRDYEQYF. The CDR3 DNA reads TGTGCCAGCAGCTTAAACCGGGACTACGAGCAGTACTTC.

J is TRBJ1-1 and V is TRBV4-2; 7 nucleotides align to TRBD1. There are 16 residues in the CDR3. CDR1 is LGHNA, CDR2 YNFKEQ, per germline. V lost 4 bases and J lost 0; bases outside the gene matches: 8. The CDR3 nucleotides are TGTGCCAGCAGCCCAGAGGAGGGGGCCTTGAACACTGAAGCTTTCTTT. Amino acids: CASSPEEGALNTEAFF.